These T cell receptor beta chains were read from a single sample in a study of T cell repertoires in cytomegalovirus infection. MiXCR was run by TCRdb on the reads, yielding one entry per CDR3 protein. Of 500,000 to 600,000 distinct CDR3 sequences detected, about 15% appear once; the ten largest clones hold roughly a quarter. Sequencing was performed on CD8+ T cells from PBMCs. The receptors here all came from a human donor in good health (CMV status not recorded). Some clones in this sample may be carry-over from other donors' samples. CDR3s include the opening cysteine and the closing phenylalanine or tryptophan. Size tells how often a clone was seen (once, few, many) or the class of an expanded clone, and some rows leave it out.

clone size	V gene	J gene	CDR3 protein
.	TRBV4-1	TRBJ1-2	CASSLPSSGYGYTF
many	TRBV12-3/TRBV12-4	TRBJ1-1	CASSLTRDRVGNTEAFF
.	TRBV6-1	TRBJ2-7	CASSERGTVPRDEQYF
many	TRBV7-9	TRBJ2-7	CASSPGRTSGLEQYF
many	TRBV2	TRBJ1-4	CASSEEGQTNEKLFF
many	TRBV7-9	TRBJ2-7	CASSLKGQPSYEQYF
many	TRBV14	TRBJ2-5	CASSQDMVAGEQETQYF
few	TRBV2	TRBJ2-7	CARQGTREQYF
many	TRBV27	TRBJ2-1	CASSLTGRADEQFF
few	TRBV19	TRBJ2-1	CASSIWASGYNEQFF
.	TRBV7-6	TRBJ2-7	CASSLELDSYEQYF
.	TRBV20-1	TRBJ2-2	CSASMWRGGGTNTGVLFF
.	TRBV5-5	TRBJ2-3	CASSMVRGRSSTDTQYF
many	TRBV28	TRBJ2-1	CASSLAWGGSGNEQFF
few	TRBV11-2	TRBJ1-1	CASSWLAGALNTEAFF
.	TRBV24-1	TRBJ2-7	CATSDLLQGRLYEQYF
.	TRBV20-1	TRBJ2-4	CSASWEGGYIQYF
.	TRBV6-4	TRBJ2-4	CASSDPKGQIAKNIQYF
few	TRBV27	TRBJ2-3	CASSLFPRGLSTDTQYF
few	TRBV6-1	TRBJ1-3	CASSAFRTASGNTIYF
many	TRBV7-9	TRBJ1-1	CASSLLDRQNTEAFF
.	TRBV5-1	TRBJ2-7	CASSLEGGAAYEQYF
few	TRBV10-2	TRBJ1-1	CASRTGQSGAEAFF
.	TRBV6-5	TRBJ2-5	CASSYDLRETQYF
.	TRBV28	TRBJ2-2	CASSSRDVANTGELFF
.	TRBV11-2	TRBJ2-7	CASSLSFRGQRTSGTYEQYF
.	TRBV9	TRBJ2-7	CASTPGGALRDEQYF
many	TRBV11-2	TRBJ1-2	CASSFETDRNYGYTF
many	TRBV7-9	TRBJ1-2	CASSAAGRSPHGYTF
many	TRBV14	TRBJ1-1	CASSLPTQSLNTEAFF
.	TRBV19	TRBJ1-2	CASDRSDATGYTF
many	TRBV7-2	TRBJ2-3	CASSPVSGTDTQYF
many	TRBV7-6	TRBJ2-5	CASSLRYFSGGEIETQYF
.	TRBV10-2	TRBJ1-2	CASSESLREGLYGYTF
once	TRBV7-3	TRBJ2-1	CASSLTDGPNEQFF
many	TRBV10-3	TRBJ1-2	CAIFGAGNYGYTF
.	TRBV7-9	TRBJ2-1	CASSLVIGRGYNEQFF
few	TRBV5-5	TRBJ2-1	CASSPTGGAYNEQFF
many	TRBV7-9	TRBJ2-3	CASTLEGGSTDTQYF
many	TRBV7-3	TRBJ1-1	CASSPTQGAGTEAFF
many	TRBV19	TRBJ1-1	CASSIPGQRNTEAFF
many	TRBV27	TRBJ1-5	CASSPRGRGGNQPQHF
.	TRBV9	TRBJ2-1	CASSVVGRASYNEQFF
many	TRBV7-9	TRBJ1-2	CASSLVAGQGIDGYTF
few	TRBV5-1	TRBJ1-1	CASSWETGEGTEAFF
.	TRBV19	TRBJ1-1	CASSIRENTEAFF
many	TRBV24-1	TRBJ1-2	CATSERALAKNYGYTF
few	TRBV11-2	TRBJ2-7	CASRPWRSYEQYF
many	TRBV12-3/TRBV12-4	TRBJ2-1	CASSLKSRVPYNEQFF
.	TRBV29-1	TRBJ2-1	CSVDPGLAGKGSYNEQFF
.	TRBV7-9	TRBJ1-2	CASSWETLGRGYTF
many	TRBV7-2	TRBJ2-3	CASSPREKGGRGTQYF
many	TRBV7-8	TRBJ1-4	CASSLALSLPGRSEKLFF
.	TRBV27	TRBJ1-5	CASSLTPQLGGNQPQHF
.	TRBV15	TRBJ2-1	CATTRSSGVPFF
many	TRBV6-2/TRBV6-3	TRBJ2-1	CASSTTPYNEQFF
.	TRBV6-6	TRBJ2-1	CASRTGTSGLNEQFF
few	TRBV5-1	TRBJ2-3	CASSLWGQGEVRRNTDTQYF
.	TRBV18	TRBJ2-7	CASSPYSEGQMVYEQYF